This entry describes one TCR beta chain. Its antigen is not known. This specimen belongs to a study of CD8+CD57+ T cells in acquired aplastic anemia. Across the whole study: Recorded DNA amounts for sorted CD4+ and CD8+ cells had an average of around 3.5 ug. Points from the study as a whole: Both patients and controls carried the same twenty-nine CD8+ CDR3 sequences. No significant patient-versus-control difference appeared in CD8+ Simpson's diversity.

Genomic DNA served as template for TCR beta VDJ and CDR3 profiling. From the reads, TCRdb called clonotypes with MiXCR, one entry per CDR3 protein. Of 150,000 to 200,000 distinct CDR3 sequences in the sample, 40% to 50% were seen once. The V and J ends lost 0 bases and 2 bases respectively, with 14 bases between them. This CDR3 is 16 amino acids long. In germline, CDR1 is MGHRA, CDR2 YSYEKL. The V gene is TRBV4-1, the J gene TRBJ2-7; D unclear. This TCR was recovered from a human donor in good health. The specimen sequenced was sorted CD4+, CD8+, or CD8+CD57+ T cells (not recorded which) from PBMCs. CDR3 residues: CASSQEWVEMPYEQYF. DNA for the CDR3: TGCGCCAGCAGCCAAGAATGGGTAGAGATGCCCTACGAGCAGTACTTC.